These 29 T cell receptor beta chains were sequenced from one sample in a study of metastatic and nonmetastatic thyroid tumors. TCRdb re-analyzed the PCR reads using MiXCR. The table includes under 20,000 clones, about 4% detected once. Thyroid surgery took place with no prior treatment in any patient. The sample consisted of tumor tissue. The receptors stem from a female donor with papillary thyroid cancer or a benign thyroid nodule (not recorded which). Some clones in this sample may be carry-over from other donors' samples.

This CDR3 reads CASRPTGITGELFF. The CDR3 DNA sequence: TGTGCCAGCAGACCAACAGGGATCACCGGGGAGCTGTTTTTT. The chain employs TRBV28 and TRBJ2-2; D is perhaps TRBD1 (6 bases). Trimming pared 6 bases from V and 4 bases from J, leaving 12 bases between. The CDR3 is 14 amino acids. From germline, CDR1 is MDHEN and CDR2 SYDVKM.

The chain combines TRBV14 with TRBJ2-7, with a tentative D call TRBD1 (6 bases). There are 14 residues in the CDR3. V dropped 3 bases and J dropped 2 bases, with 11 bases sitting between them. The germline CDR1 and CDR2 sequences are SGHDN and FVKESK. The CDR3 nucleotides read TGTGCCAGCAGCCAGGGGCAGGGGACCTACGAGCAGTACTTC. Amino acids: CASSQGQGTYEQYF.

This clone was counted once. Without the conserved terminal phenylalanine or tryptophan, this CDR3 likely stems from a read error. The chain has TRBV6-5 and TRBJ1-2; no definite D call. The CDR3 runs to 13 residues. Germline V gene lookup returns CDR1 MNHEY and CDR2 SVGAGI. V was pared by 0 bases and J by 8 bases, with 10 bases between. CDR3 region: CASSYSGSEGYTL. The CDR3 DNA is TGTGCCAGCAGTTACTCAGGGAGCGAGGGCTACACCCTC.

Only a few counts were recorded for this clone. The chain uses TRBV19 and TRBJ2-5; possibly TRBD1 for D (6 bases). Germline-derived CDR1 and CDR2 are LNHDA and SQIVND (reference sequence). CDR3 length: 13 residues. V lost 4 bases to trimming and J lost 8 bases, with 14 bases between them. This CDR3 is CASSSRDIGTQYF. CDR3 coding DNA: TGTGCCAGTAGTAGCCGGGACATCGGTACCCAGTACTTC.

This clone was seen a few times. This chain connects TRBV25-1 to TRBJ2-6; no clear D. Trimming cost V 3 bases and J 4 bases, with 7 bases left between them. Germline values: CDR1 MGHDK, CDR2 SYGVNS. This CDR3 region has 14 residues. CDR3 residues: CASSDVAGANVLTF. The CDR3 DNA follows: TGTGCCAGCAGTGATGTGGCCGGGGCCAACGTCCTGACTTTC.

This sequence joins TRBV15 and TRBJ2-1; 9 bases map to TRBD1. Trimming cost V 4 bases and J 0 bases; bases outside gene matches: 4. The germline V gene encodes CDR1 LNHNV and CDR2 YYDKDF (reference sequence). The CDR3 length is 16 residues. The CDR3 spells CATSTGTGFSYNEQFF. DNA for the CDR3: TGTGCCACCAGCACAGGGACAGGGTTCTCCTACAATGAGCAGTTCTTC.

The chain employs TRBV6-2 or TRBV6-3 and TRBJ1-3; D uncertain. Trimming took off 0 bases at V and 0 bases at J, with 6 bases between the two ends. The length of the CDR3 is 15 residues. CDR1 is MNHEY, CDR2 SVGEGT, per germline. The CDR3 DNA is TGTGCCAGCAGTTACTCGCGCAGCTCTGGAAACACCATATATTTT. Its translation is CASSYSRSSGNTIYF.

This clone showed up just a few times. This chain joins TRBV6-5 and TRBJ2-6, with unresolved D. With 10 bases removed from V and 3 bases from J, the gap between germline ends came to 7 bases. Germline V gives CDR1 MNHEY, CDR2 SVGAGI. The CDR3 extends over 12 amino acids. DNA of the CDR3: TGTGCCACCGAGGTTGGGGCCAACGTCCTGACTTTC. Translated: CATEVGANVLTF.

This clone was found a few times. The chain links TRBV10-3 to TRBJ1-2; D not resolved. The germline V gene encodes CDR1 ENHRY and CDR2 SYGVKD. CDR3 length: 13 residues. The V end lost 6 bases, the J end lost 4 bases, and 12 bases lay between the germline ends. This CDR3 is CAIRQEAVYGYTF. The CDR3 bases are TGTGCCATCAGGCAGGAGGCCGTCTATGGCTACACCTTC.

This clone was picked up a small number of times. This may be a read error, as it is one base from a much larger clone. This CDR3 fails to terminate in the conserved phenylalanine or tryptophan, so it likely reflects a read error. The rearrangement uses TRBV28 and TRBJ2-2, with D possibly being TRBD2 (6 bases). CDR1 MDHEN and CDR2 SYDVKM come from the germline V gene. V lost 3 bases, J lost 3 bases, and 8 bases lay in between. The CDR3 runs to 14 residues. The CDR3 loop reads CASSFGGHTGELFL. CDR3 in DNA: TGTGCCAGCAGTTTTGGAGGGCACACCGGGGAGCTGTTTCTT.

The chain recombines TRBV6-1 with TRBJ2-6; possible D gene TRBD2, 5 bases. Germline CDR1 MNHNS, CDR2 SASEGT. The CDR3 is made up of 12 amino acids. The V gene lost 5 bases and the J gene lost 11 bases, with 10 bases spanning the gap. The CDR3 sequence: CASSSKGDVLTF. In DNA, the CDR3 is TGTGCCAGCAGTTCGAAGGGAGACGTCCTGACTTTC.

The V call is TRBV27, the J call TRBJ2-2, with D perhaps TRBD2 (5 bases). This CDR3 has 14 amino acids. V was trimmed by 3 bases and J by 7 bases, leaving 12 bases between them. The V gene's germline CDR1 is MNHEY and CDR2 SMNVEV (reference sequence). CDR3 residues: CASSFFGGGGELFF. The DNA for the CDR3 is TGTGCCAGCAGTTTTTTTGGAGGTGGCGGGGAGCTGTTTTTT.

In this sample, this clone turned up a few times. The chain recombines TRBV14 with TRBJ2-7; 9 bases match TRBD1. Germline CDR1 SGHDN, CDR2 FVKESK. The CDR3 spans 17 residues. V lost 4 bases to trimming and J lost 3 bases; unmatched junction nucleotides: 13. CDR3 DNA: TGTGCCAGCAGCCTCGCACTTTGGGACAGGGCCTACTACGAGCAGTACTTC. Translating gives CASSLALWDRAYYEQYF.

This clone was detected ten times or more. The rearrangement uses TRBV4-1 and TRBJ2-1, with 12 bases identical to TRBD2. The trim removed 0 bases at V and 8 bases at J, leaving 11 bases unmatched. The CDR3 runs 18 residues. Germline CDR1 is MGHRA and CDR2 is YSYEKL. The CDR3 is CASSQDRLAGGQDDEQFF. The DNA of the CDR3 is TGCGCCAGCAGCCAAGATCGCCTAGCGGGAGGGCAGGACGATGAGCAGTTCTTC.

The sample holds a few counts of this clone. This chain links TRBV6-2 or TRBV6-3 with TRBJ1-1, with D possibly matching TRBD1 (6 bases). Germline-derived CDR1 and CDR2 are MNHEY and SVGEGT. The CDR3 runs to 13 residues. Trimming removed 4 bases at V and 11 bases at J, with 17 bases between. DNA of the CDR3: TGTGCCAGCAGTTCAGGGGTGGGTCTTCACGCTTTCTTT. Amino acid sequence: CASSSGVGLHAFF.

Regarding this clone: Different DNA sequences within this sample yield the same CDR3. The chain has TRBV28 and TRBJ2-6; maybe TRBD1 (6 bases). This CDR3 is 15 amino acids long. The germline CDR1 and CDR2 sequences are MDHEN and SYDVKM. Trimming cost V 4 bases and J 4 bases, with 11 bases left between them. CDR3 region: CASSSGQRGANVLTF. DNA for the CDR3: TGTGCCAGCAGTTCCGGACAGAGGGGGGCCAACGTCCTGACTTTC.

The CDR3 bases are TGTGCCAGCAGTACGGGGACAGAGGTGGAGACCCAGTACTTC. Translation gives CASSTGTEVETQYF. The chain joins TRBV6-1 to TRBJ2-5, with 7 bases fitting TRBD1. With V trimmed by 5 bases and J by 5 bases, 8 bases remained unmatched. The CDR3 contains 14 residues. Germline CDR1 reads MNHNS; CDR2 reads SASEGT.

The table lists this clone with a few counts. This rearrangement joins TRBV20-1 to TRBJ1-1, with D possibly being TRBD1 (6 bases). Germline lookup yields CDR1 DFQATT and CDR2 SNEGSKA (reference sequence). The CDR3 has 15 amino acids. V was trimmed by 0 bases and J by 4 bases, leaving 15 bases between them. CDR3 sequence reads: CSARDSQGGSTEAFF. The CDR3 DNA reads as TGCAGTGCTAGAGATTCACAGGGTGGTAGCACTGAAGCTTTCTTT.

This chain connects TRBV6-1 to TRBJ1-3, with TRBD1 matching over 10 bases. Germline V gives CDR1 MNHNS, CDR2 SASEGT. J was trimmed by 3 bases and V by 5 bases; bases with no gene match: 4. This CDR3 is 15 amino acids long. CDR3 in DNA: TGTGCCAGCAGTAGACAGGGGGCGAGTGGAAACACCATATATTTT. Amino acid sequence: CASSRQGASGNTIYF.

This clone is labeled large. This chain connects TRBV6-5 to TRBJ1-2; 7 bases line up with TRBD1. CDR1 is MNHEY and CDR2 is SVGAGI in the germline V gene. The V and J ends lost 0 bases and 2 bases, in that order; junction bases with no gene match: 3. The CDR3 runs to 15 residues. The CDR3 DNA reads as TGTGCCAGCAGTTACTCATCGGGACAGAACTATGGCTACACCTTC. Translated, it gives CASSYSSGQNYGYTF.

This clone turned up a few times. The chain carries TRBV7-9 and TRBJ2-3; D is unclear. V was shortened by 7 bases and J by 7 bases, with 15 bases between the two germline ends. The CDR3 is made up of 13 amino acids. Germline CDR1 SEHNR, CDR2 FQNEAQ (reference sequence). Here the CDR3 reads CASTSPTLHTQYF. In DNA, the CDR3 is TGTGCCAGCACCTCACCCACCCTTCATACGCAGTATTTT. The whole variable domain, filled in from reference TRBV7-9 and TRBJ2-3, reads DTGVSQNPRHKITKRGQNVTFRCDPISEHNRLYWYRQTLGQGPEFLTYFQNEAQLEKSRLLSDRFSAERPKGSFSTLEIQRTEQGDSAMYLCASTSPTLHTQYFGPGTRLTVL.

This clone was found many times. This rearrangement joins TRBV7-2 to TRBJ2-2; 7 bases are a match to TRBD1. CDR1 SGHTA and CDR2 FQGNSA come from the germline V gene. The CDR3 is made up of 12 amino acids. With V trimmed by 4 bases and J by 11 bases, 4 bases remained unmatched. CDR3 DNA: TGTGCCAGCAGCTCAAACAGGGGAGAGCTGTTTTTT. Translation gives CASSSNRGELFF. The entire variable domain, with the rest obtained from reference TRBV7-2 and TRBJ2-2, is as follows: GAGVSQSPSNKVTEKGKDVELRCDPISGHTALYWYRQSLGQGLEFLIYFQGNSAPDKSGLPSDRFSAERTGGSVSTLTIQRTQQEDSAVYLCASSSNRGELFFGEGSRLTVL.

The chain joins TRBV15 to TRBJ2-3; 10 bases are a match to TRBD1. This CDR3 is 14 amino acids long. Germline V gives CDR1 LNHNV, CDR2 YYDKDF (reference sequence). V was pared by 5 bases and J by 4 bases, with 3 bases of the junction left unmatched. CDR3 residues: CATSGQGEADTQYF. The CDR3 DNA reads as TGTGCCACCAGCGGACAGGGGGAGGCAGATACGCAGTATTTT.

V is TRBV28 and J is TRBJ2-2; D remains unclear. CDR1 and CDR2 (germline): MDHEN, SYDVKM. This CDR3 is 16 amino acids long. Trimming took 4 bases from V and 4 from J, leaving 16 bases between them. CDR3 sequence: CASSSYTDILTGELFF. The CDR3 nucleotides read TGTGCCAGCAGTTCCTACACCGATATACTCACCGGGGAGCTGTTTTTT.

The CDR3 sequence is CASSPAGRSVDNDYGYTF. CDR3 nucleotide sequence: TGTGCCAGCAGTCCTGCCGGGAGGAGTGTCGATAATGACTATGGCTACACCTTC. V usage is TRBV27 and J usage is TRBJ1-2; D call uncertain. Germline V CDR1 and CDR2: MNHEY, SMNVEV (reference sequence). The ends were cut back, 5 bases at V and 3 bases at J, with 25 bases in the middle. The CDR3 runs to 18 residues.

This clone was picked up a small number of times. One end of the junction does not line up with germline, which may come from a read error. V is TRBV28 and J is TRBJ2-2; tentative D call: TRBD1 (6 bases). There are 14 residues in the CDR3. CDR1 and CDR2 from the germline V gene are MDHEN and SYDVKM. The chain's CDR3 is CASRPTGITVELFF. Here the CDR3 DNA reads TGTGCCAGCAGACCAACAGGGATCACCGTGGAGCTGTTTTTT.

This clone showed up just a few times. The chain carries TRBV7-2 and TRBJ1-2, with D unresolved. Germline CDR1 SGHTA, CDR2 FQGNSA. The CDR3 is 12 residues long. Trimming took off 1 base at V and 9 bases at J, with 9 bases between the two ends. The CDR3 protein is CASSLGLGSYTF. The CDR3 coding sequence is TGTGCCAGCAGCTTAGGGCTCGGAAGCTACACCTTC.

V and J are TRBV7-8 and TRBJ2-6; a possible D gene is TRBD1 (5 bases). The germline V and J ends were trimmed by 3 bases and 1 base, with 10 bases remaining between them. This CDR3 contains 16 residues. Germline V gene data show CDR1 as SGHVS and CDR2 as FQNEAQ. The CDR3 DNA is TGTGCCAGCAGCTTTACCGCAGGGTCTGGGGCCAACGTCCTGACTTTC. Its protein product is CASSFTAGSGANVLTF.

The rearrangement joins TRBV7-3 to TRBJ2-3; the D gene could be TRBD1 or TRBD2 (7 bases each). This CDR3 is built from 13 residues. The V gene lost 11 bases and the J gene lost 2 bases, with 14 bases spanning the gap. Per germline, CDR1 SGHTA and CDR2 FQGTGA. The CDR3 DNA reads TGTGCCTCCAGGGGGGGTTCCACAGATACGCAGTATTTT. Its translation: CASRGGSTDTQYF.